This T cell receptor beta chain originates from a study of T cell repertoires in cytomegalovirus infection. Background on the study: In public TCR beta signatures, there were indications of both CMV infection and matching HLA type. Study-level points and caveats: Dominating the ex vivo response were HLA-C-restricted CMV-specific TCR beta clonotypes.

TCRdb processed the reads anew with MiXCR; each CDR3 protein has one entry. The sample lists some 440,000 distinct CDR3 sequences, roughly a third occurring once. This CDR3 region has 13 residues. Germline CDR1 is MNHEY and CDR2 is SVGEGT. Trimming removed 4 bases at V and 0 bases at J, with 5 bases between. There are a few counts of this clonotype. Antigen unknown. The V and J genes are TRBV6-2 or TRBV6-3 and TRBJ2-3; D remains ambiguous. The source of this sequence is a human donor in good health (CMV status not recorded). Some clones in this sample may be carry-over from other donors' samples. Sequencing was done on a sample of PBMCs. Here the CDR3 DNA reads TGTGCCAGCAGTTTCCGAAGCACAGATACGCAGTATTTT. Its protein product is CASSFRSTDTQYF.